One and the same sample provided the 5 T cell receptor beta chains below, sequenced in a study of OX40 agonist ivuxolimab in advanced cancers. Method: immunoSEQ multiplex PCR; TCRdb's copy keeps in-frame clones and lacks some. Of 70,000 to 100,000 clones in the sample, about 85% were seen once. The sequencing here drew on CD4+ or CD8+ T cells sorted from blood, taken in a trial of the OX40 agonist ivuxolimab. The receptors shown here come from an adult with an advanced solid tumor such as melanoma, head and neck, liver or kidney cancer.

A remark on this clone: The junction and the germline gene differ at one end; a read error may be behind it. This chain uses TRBV2 with TRBJ1-1; D is uncertain. The CDR3 spans 14 residues. Germline CDR1 SNHLY, CDR2 FYNNEI. CDR3 sequence: CASREDGPNAEAFF. The CDR3 bases are TGTGCCAGCAGGGAAGACGGACCCAACGCTGAAGCTTTCTTT.

This clone appeared once. The chain carries TRBV19 and TRBJ1-1, with D perhaps TRBD1 (6 bases). This CDR3 is built from 17 residues. V was clipped by 3 bases and J by 0 bases, with 17 bases between them. The V gene's germline CDR1 is LNHDA and CDR2 SQIVND (reference sequence). CDR3 nucleotide sequence: TGTGCCAGTAGTATTAAAATGGGGGGCAGCCTGAACACTGAAGCTTTCTTT. Amino acids: CASSIKMGGSLNTEAFF.

This chain joins TRBV2 and TRBJ2-3; 11 bases line up with TRBD2. Germline-derived CDR1 and CDR2 are SNHLY and FYNNEI. The CDR3 is 15 residues long. The V segment lost 9 bases and the J segment 2 bases; nucleotides outside the gene matches: 7. Here the CDR3 DNA reads TGTGCCAGTTTACTAGCGGGGGCCCCCACAGATACGCAGTATTTT. Translation: CASLLAGAPTDTQYF.

V and J are TRBV2 and TRBJ2-3; 8 nucleotides align to TRBD1. V lost 5 bases and J lost 4; bases outside the gene matches: 8. The germline V gene encodes CDR1 SNHLY and CDR2 FYNNEI. The CDR3 is made up of 15 amino acids. CDR3: CASSSDRGEADTQYF. DNA of the CDR3: TGTGCCAGCAGTTCAGACAGGGGTGAAGCAGATACGCAGTATTTT.

This chain joins TRBV10-3 and TRBJ2-7, with 10 bases fitting TRBD1. There are 18 residues in the CDR3. Germline loops: CDR1 ENHRY, CDR2 SYGVKD. With 5 bases clipped from V and 0 bases from J, the junction kept 13 bases outside the gene matches. CDR3 coding DNA: TGTGCCATCAGTTCCGGGACAGGGGCATCCCGTAGCTCCTACGAGCAGTACTTC. Amino acid sequence: CAISSGTGASRSSYEQYF.